The 14 T cell receptor beta chains below come from one sample, sequenced in a study of blood T cell repertoires in COVID-19. TCRdb's copy holds only in-frame clones and misses some; the assay was immunoSEQ multiplex PCR. The sample consists of some 180,000 clones, 70% to 80% of them appearing once. The material sequenced was peripheral blood. The receptors here all came from a woman aged 50 to 65 with active or convalescent COVID-19.

This clone has just a few counts. J is TRBJ1-2 and V is TRBV2, with TRBD1 matching 8 bases. This CDR3 spans 15 amino acids. V trimming: 8 bases; J trimming: 5 bases; junction bases outside the gene matches: 13. The V gene's germline CDR1 is SNHLY and CDR2 FYNNEI. The CDR3 DNA follows: TGTGCCAGCCAACAGGGGGTGCGCCTTAAATATGGCTACACCTTC. Amino acid sequence: CASQQGVRLKYGYTF.

The chain carries TRBV30 and TRBJ1-2; the D is unclear. CDR3 size: 12 residues. CDR1 GTSNPN and CDR2 SVGIG come from the germline V gene (reference sequence). Between the trimmed V and J ends, which lost 4 bases and 4 bases, there was a span of 10 bases. This CDR3 is CAWNAGGYGYTF. The CDR3 nucleotides read TGTGCCTGGAACGCGGGCGGCTATGGCTACACCTTC.

The rearrangement joins TRBV19 to TRBJ1-3; TRBD1 is a possible D gene (5 bases). Trimming took 0 bases from V and 8 from J, leaving 11 bases between them. The length of the CDR3 is 14 residues. Germline-derived CDR1 and CDR2 are LNHDA and SQIVND (reference sequence). Written as DNA, the CDR3 is TGTGCCAGTAGTATAGAACAGGCAAGCCACACCATATATTTT. Translated: CASSIEQASHTIYF.

This clone was observed a few times. This chain connects TRBV11-1 to TRBJ2-1, with TRBD2 identical over 10 bases. V lost 4 bases to trimming and J lost 2 bases; unmatched junction nucleotides: 2. Per germline, CDR1 SGHAT and CDR2 FQDESV (reference sequence). This CDR3 spans 15 amino acids. CDR3 nucleotides: TGTGCCAGCAGCTCAAGCGGGAGGGCCTACAATGAGCAGTTCTTC. Translated, it gives CASSSSGRAYNEQFF.

This clone has a handful of counts. This chain links TRBV27 with TRBJ1-5, with unresolved D. Trimming left V 5 bases short and J 5 bases short, with 10 bases between. Germline assignment: CDR1 MNHEY and CDR2 SMNVEV (reference sequence). The CDR3 is made up of 13 amino acids. CDR3 residues: CASSLTEDQPQHF. The CDR3 nucleotides are TGTGCCAGCAGTCTAACCGAAGATCAGCCCCAGCATTTT.

The gene calls are TRBV6-1 and TRBJ1-4, with 8 bases matching TRBD1. The CDR3 contains 14 residues. Trimming removed 7 bases from V and 5 bases from J; junction bases left unmatched: 6. Germline V lookup: CDR1 MNHNS, CDR2 SASEGT. This chain's CDR3 is CASTRQGRNEKLFF. The CDR3 coding sequence is TGTGCCAGCACCCGACAGGGGAGAAATGAAAAACTGTTTTTT.

The chain recombines TRBV7-2 with TRBJ2-2; D is perhaps TRBD2 (6 bases). Germline lookup yields CDR1 SGHTA and CDR2 FQGNSA. Trimming stripped 3 bases from V and 7 bases from J, with 12 bases between. This CDR3 is built from 14 residues. The CDR3 sequence: CASSFLRENGELFF. Written as DNA, the CDR3 is TGTGCCAGCAGCTTTCTCCGGGAGAACGGGGAGCTGTTTTTT.

This clone was observed a few times. This chain links TRBV7-3 with TRBJ1-6, with TRBD1 as a possible D gene (5 bases). Germline CDR1 SGHTA, CDR2 FQGTGA. Trimming left V 1 base short and J 3 bases short, with 7 bases between. CDR3 size: 15 residues. CDR3 sequence (DNA): TGTGCCAGCAGCTTAATAGGGGACTATAATTCACCCCTCCACTTT. Translated, it gives CASSLIGDYNSPLHF.

This chain joins TRBV9 and TRBJ2-1; 14 bases agree with TRBD2. The CDR3 is made up of 16 amino acids. The germline CDR1 and CDR2 sequences are SGDLS and YYNGEE. The ends lost 4 bases at V and 7 bases at J; junction bases unmatched: 7. The CDR3 nucleotides read TGTGCCAGCAGCCCCACGGGGACTAGCGGGAGAAATGAGCAGTTCTTC. It specifies CASSPTGTSGRNEQFF.

V gene TRBV7-8 combines with J gene TRBJ1-2; a weak D match, TRBD1 (5 bases). The germline V gene encodes CDR1 SGHVS and CDR2 FQNEAQ. This CDR3 has 13 amino acids. V gave up 4 bases and J gave up 9 bases, with 15 bases separating them. The CDR3 loop reads CASSSPAGHSYTF. The CDR3 DNA follows: TGTGCCAGCAGCTCACCCGCCGGACACAGCTACACCTTC.

This clone was seen repeatedly, ten times or more. The chain carries TRBV5-1 and TRBJ1-1, with 7 positions matching TRBD1. J lost 1 base, V lost 4 bases, and 4 bases had no gene match. The CDR3 totals 14 residues. From germline, CDR1 is SGHRS and CDR2 YFSETQ. Here the CDR3 DNA reads TGCGCCAGCAGCAAAAGGACAGGGAACACTGAAGCTTTCTTT. Translated, it gives CASSKRTGNTEAFF.

The chain couples TRBV7-8 to TRBJ2-1; no definite D call. The CDR3 has 14 amino acids. Germline loops: CDR1 SGHVS, CDR2 FQNEAQ. V was pared by 2 bases and J by 2 bases, with 7 bases between. CDR3 sequence reads: CASSLQVTYNEQFF. CDR3 sequence (DNA): TGTGCCAGCAGCTTACAGGTGACCTACAATGAGCAGTTCTTC. The full variable domain, in which reference TRBV7-8 and TRBJ2-1 provide the parts outside the CDR3, is GAGVSQSPRYKVAKRGQDVALRCDPISGHVSLFWYQQALGQGPEFLTYFQNEAQLDKSGLPSDRFFAERPEGSVSTLKIQRTQQEDSAVYLCASSLQVTYNEQFFGPGTRLTVL.

The rearrangement links TRBV5-1 to TRBJ2-3; TRBD1 might be the D (6 bases). Trimming pared 0 bases from V and 3 bases from J, leaving 14 bases between. Germline V gives CDR1 SGHRS, CDR2 YFSETQ. The CDR3 is made up of 16 amino acids. DNA for the CDR3: TGCGCCAGCAGCTTGGTCGCAGGGGCAGGGACAGATACGCAGTATTTT. Amino acids: CASSLVAGAGTDTQYF.

The chain has TRBV4-1 and TRBJ2-1; 9 nucleotides agree with TRBD2. V shed 1 base, J shed 7 bases, and the junction held 8 bases outside the gene matches. The germline gives CDR1 MGHRA, CDR2 YSYEKL. CDR3 length: 16 residues. CDR3 sequence (DNA): TGCGCCAGCAGCCAAGCGTTAGCGGGAGCTTTGAATGAGCAGTTCTTC. Amino acids: CASSQALAGALNEQFF.